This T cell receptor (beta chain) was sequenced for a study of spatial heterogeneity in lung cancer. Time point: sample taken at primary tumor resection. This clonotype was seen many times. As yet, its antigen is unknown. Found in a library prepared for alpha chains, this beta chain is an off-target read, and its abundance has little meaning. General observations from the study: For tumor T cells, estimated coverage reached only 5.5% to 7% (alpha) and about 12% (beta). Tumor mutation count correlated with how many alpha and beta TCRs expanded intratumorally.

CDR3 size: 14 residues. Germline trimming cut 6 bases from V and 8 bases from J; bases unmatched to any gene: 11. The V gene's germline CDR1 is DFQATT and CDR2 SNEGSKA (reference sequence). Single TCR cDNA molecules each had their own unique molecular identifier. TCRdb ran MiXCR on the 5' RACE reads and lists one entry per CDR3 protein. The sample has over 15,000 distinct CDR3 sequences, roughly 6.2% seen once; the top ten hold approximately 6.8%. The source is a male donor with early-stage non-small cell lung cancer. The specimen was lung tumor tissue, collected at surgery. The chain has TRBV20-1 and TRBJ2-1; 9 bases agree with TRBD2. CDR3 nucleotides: TGCAGTGCCACGGTGACTAGCGGAATCTATGAGCAGTTCTTC. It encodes CSATVTSGIYEQFF.